This T cell receptor (beta chain) was recovered during a study of cytomegalovirus exposure and HLA in healthy donors. Whole-study results and caveats: When a later analysis was performed, an Asian-associated ancestry cluster reportedly had fewer N-insertions than the approximately 680-donor mean.

A word on this clone: Its cognate antigen is unknown.

There are 14 residues in the CDR3. In germline, CDR1 is SEHNR, CDR2 FQNEAQ (reference sequence). Trimming shortened V by 4 bases and J by 3 bases, and 9 bases separated the two germline ends. The PCR was carried out with 60 Vbeta primers and 13 Jbeta primers. Using immunoSEQ multiplex PCR, the repertoire was profiled, and TCRdb retains in-frame clones only, with some absent. The table includes under 200,000 clones, approximately 77% detected once. This chain connects TRBV7-9 to TRBJ2-2; D ambiguous. The receptor's source is a man aged 50-59 years in good health and CMV-seropositive. Sample: PBMCs. The CDR3 nucleotides read TGTGCCAGCAGCTCCTGGCCTGACACCGGGGAGCTGTTTTTT. Its protein is CASSSWPDTGELFF.